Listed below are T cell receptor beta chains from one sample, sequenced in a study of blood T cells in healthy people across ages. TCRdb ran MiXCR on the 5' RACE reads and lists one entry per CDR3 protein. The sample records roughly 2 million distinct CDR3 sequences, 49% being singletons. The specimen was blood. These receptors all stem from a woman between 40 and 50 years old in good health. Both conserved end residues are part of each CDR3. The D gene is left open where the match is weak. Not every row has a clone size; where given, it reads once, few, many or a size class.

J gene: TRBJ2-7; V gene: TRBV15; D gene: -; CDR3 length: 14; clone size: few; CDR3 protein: CATSRDTSSSEQYF; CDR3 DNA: TGTGCCACCAGCAGAGATACATCGTCCAGCGAGCAGTACTTC
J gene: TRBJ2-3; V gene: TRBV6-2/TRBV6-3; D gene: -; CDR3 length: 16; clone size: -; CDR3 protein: CASSPFGRVGPDTQYF; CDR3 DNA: TGTGCCAGCAGCCCCTTTGGGAGAGTGGGACCAGATACGCAGTATTTT
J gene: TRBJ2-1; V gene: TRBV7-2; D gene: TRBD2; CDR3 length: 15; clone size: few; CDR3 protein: CASSRTSGIYNEQFF; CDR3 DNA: TGTGCCAGCAGTCGGACTAGCGGGATTTACAATGAGCAGTTCTTC
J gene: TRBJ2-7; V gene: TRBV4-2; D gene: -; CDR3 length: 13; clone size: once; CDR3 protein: CASSQELLNEQYF; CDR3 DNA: TGTGCCAGCAGCCAAGAACTCCTTAATGAGCAGTACTTC
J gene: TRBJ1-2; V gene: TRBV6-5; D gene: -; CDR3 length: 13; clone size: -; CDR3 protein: CASSDWAEGGYTF; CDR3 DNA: TGTGCCAGCAGTGACTGGGCCGAGGGGGGCTACACCTTC
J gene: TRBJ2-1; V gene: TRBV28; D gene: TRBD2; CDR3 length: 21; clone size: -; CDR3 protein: CASRGPGLAGGPGVPRNEQFF; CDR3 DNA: TGTGCCAGCAGAGGACCGGGACTAGCGGGGGGGCCAGGGGTCCCTCGGAATGAGCAGTTCTTC
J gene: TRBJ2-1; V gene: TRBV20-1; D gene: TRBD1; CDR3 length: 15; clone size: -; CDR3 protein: CSARAGTVTYNEQFF; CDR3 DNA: TGCAGTGCTAGAGCCGGGACAGTAACCTACAATGAGCAGTTCTTC
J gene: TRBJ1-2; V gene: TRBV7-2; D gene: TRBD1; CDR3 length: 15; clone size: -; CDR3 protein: CASSLGTGVKVGYTF; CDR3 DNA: TGTGCCAGCAGCTTGGGGACAGGGGTCAAAGTTGGCTACACCTTC
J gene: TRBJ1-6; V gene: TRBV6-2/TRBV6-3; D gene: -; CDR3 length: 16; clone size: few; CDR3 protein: CASRPFAGDANSPLHF; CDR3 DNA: TGTGCCAGCAGACCCTTCGCGGGGGACGCGAATTCACCCCTCCACTTT
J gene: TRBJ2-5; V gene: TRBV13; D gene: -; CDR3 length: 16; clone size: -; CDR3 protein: CAGSLRGRRESETQYF; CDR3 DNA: TGTGCCGGCAGCTTACGAGGGAGGCGGGAAAGTGAGACCCAGTACTTC
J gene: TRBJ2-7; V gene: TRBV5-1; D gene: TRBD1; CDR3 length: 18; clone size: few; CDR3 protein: CASSPTALGQGAQYEQYF; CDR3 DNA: TGCGCCAGCAGCCCAACGGCACTCGGACAGGGGGCGCAGTACGAGCAGTACTTC
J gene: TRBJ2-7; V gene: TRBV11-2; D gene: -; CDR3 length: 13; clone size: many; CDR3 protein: CASSVGRSYEQYF; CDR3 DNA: TGTGCCAGCAGCGTGGGACGGTCCTACGAGCAGTACTTC
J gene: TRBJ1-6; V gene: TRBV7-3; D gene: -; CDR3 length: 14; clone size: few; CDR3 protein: CASSHGDPDSPLHF; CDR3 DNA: TGTGCCAGCAGCCACGGGGACCCGGACTCACCCCTCCACTTT
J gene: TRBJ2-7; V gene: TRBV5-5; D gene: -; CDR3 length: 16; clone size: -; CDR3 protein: CASSLLFIGDGYEQYF; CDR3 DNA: TGTGCCAGCAGCTTGTTGTTTATTGGGGACGGTTACGAGCAGTACTTC
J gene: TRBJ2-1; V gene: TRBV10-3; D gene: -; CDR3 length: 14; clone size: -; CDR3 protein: CAISESSTGGEQFF; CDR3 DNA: TGTGCCATCAGTGAGTCTAGCACCGGGGGTGAGCAGTTCTTC
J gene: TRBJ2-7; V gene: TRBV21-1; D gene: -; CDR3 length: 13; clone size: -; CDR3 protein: CASSSRDSWYQYF; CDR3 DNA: TGTGCCAGCAGCAGCCGGGACAGTTGGTATCAGTACTTC
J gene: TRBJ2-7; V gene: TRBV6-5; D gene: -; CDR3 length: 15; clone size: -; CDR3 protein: CASSYSEGGIYEQYF; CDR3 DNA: TGTGCCAGCAGTTACTCAGAAGGGGGAATTTACGAGCAGTACTTC
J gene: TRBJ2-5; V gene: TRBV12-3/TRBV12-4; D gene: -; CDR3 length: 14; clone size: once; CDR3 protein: CASSAIAEPETQYF; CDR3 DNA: TGTGCCAGCAGTGCTATAGCGGAGCCTGAGACCCAGTACTTC
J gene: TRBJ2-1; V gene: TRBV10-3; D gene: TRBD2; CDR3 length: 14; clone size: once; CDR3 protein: CAITAASGDNEQFF; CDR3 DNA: TGTGCCATCACGGCGGCTAGCGGCGACAATGAGCAGTTCTTC